Below, 17 T cell receptor beta chains from the same sample are listed, as sequenced in a study of vaccination and CD4 T cells after COVID-19. The Oncomine TCR Beta short-read assay generated sequence data from the DNA of cultured CD4+ T cells. TCRdb redid the calling of the PCR reads with MiXCR, one entry per CDR3 protein. The repertoire holds 15,000 to 20,000 distinct CDR3 sequences, with about three fifths as singletons. Described treatment: approximately nine-day PBMC culture with coronavirus spike peptide pools or control peptides (ViraFEST assay). Their recognized antigens are unknown. Source: CD4+ T cells from blood, cultured in vitro, taken before SARS-CoV-2 vaccination. The receptors were sampled from a human donor who had recovered from COVID-19.

V gene TRBV15 combines with J gene TRBJ2-5; weak D call: TRBD1 (6 bases). V lost 1 base and J lost 3, with 12 bases in between. The length of the CDR3 is 15 residues. The germline V gene has CDR1 LNHNV and CDR2 YYDKDF (reference sequence). CDR3 DNA: TGTGCCACCAGCAGAGGGGACACGGGGAAAGAGACCCAGTACTTC. Protein sequence: CATSRGDTGKETQYF.

This clonotype turned up a few times. The chain combines TRBV15 with TRBJ2-6; D may be TRBD1 (6 bases). The length of the CDR3 is 18 residues. The V end was cut by 5 bases, the J end by 2 bases, with 19 bases between. Germline CDR1 and CDR2: LNHNV and YYDKDF (reference sequence). The DNA of the CDR3 is TGTGCCACCAGCGGCGCGGACAGTTATGGAGCTGGGGCCAACGTCCTGACTTTC. Amino acids: CATSGADSYGAGANVLTF. The variable domain in full, completed from reference TRBV15 and TRBJ2-6, reads DAMVIQNPRYQVTQFGKPVTLSCSQTLNHNVMYWYQQKSSQAPKLLFHYYDKDFNNEADTPDNFQSRRPNTSFCFLDIRSPGLGDTAMYLCATSGADSYGAGANVLTFGAGSRLTVL.

J is TRBJ1-5 and V is TRBV18; the D is unclear. CDR1 and CDR2 from the germline V gene are KGHSH and LQKENI. The CDR3 extends over 15 amino acids. Trimming removed 2 bases from V and 0 bases from J, with 8 bases in between. CDR3 nucleotide sequence: TGTGCCAGCTCACCAAGTGGAATTAGCAATCAGCCCCAGCATTTT. Translation gives CASSPSGISNQPQHF. The full variable domain, its missing parts supplied by reference TRBV18 and TRBJ1-5, is NAGVMQNPRHLVRRRGQEARLRCSPMKGHSHVYWYRQLPEEGLKFMVYLQKENIIDESGMPKERFSAEFPKEGPSILRIQQVVRGDSAAYFCASSPSGISNQPQHFGDGTRLSIL.

V and J are TRBV29-1 and TRBJ1-2; 8 bases match TRBD1. Losses at the gene ends were 6 bases for V and 7 bases for J; bases not matched to a gene: 7. The CDR3 has 12 residues. From germline, CDR1 is SQVTM and CDR2 ANQGSEA. CDR3 in amino acids: CSVYQGAVGYTF. In DNA form, the CDR3 reads TGCAGCGTATACCAGGGGGCGGTTGGCTACACCTTC. Supplemented by reference TRBV29-1 and TRBJ1-2, the full variable domain reads SAVISQKPSRDICQRGTSLTIQCQVDSQVTMMFWYRQQPGQSLTLIATANQGSEATYESGFVIDKFPISRPNLTFSTLTVSNMSPEDSSIYLCSVYQGAVGYTFGSGTRLTVV.

This sequence joins TRBV6-1 and TRBJ1-2; 7 positions agree with TRBD1. The CDR3 contains 15 residues. The junction had 13 bases not matched to a gene; V was cut back by 6 bases and J by 6 bases. Germline V CDR1 and CDR2: MNHNS, SASEGT. CDR3 sequence reads: CASRDLGGLPNGYTF. CDR3 DNA sequence: TGTGCCAGCAGAGACCTAGGGGGCCTCCCCAATGGCTACACCTTC.

The V and J genes are TRBV18 and TRBJ1-2, with D unresolved. Trimming left V 6 bases short and J 0 bases short, with 11 bases between. Per the germline V gene, CDR1 is KGHSH and CDR2 is LQKENI. There are 14 residues in the CDR3. The CDR3 reads CASSLSRTNYGYTF. The CDR3 nucleotides read TGTGCCAGCTCGCTCTCTCGGACTAACTATGGCTACACCTTC. The full variable domain, its missing parts supplied by reference TRBV18 and TRBJ1-2, is NAGVMQNPRHLVRRRGQEARLRCSPMKGHSHVYWYRQLPEEGLKFMVYLQKENIIDESGMPKERFSAEFPKEGPSILRIQQVVRGDSAAYFCASSLSRTNYGYTFGSGTRLTVV.

The rearrangement links TRBV27 to TRBJ1-1, with 10 bases fitting TRBD1. The V segment lost 3 bases and the J segment 1 base; nucleotides outside the gene matches: 2. This CDR3 is 15 amino acids long. CDR1 is MNHEY, CDR2 SMNVEV, per germline (reference sequence). The CDR3: CASSFGTGANTEAFF. The CDR3 coding sequence is TGTGCCAGCAGTTTCGGGACAGGGGCGAACACTGAAGCTTTCTTT.

The V call is TRBV29-1, the J call TRBJ2-3, with TRBD2 identical over 8 bases. The V gene end was trimmed by 4 bases and the J gene end by 10 bases; junction bases not matched to a gene: 16. The CDR3 extends over 15 amino acids. Germline V gene lookup returns CDR1 SQVTM and CDR2 ANQGSEA. The CDR3 is CSVGPGGRARKAQYF. DNA for the CDR3: TGCAGCGTTGGGCCGGGGGGGAGGGCCCGGAAGGCGCAGTATTTT.

The J gene is TRBJ2-2, the V gene TRBV7-8, with TRBD2 identical over 10 bases. The CDR3 spans 16 residues. Germline V lookup: CDR1 SGHVS, CDR2 FQNEAQ. The J segment lost 2 bases and the V segment lost 4 bases, leaving 4 bases of the junction unmatched. This CDR3 reads CASSSRTSGNTGELFF. CDR3 nucleotide sequence: TGTGCCAGCAGCTCGCGGACTAGCGGAAACACCGGGGAGCTGTTTTTT. The full variable domain, its missing parts supplied by reference TRBV7-8 and TRBJ2-2, is GAGVSQSPRYKVAKRGQDVALRCDPISGHVSLFWYQQALGQGPEFLTYFQNEAQLDKSGLPSDRFFAERPEGSVSTLKIQRTQQEDSAVYLCASSSRTSGNTGELFFGEGSRLTVL.

V and J are TRBV2 and TRBJ2-1; 8 bases are shared with TRBD2. The germline V gene encodes CDR1 SNHLY and CDR2 FYNNEI. CDR3 length equals 14 residues. Losses at the gene ends were 4 bases for V and 6 bases for J; bases not matched to a gene: 5. CDR3 in amino acids: CASSAREGRNEQFF. The CDR3 DNA reads TGTGCCAGCAGTGCTCGGGAGGGCCGCAATGAGCAGTTCTTC.

This chain joins TRBV27 and TRBJ2-7, with D unresolved. Germline V gene data show CDR1 as MNHEY and CDR2 as SMNVEV (reference sequence). Trimming stripped 7 bases from V and 2 bases from J, with 15 bases between. The CDR3 has 14 amino acids. CDR3 sequence (DNA): TGTGCCAGCAAAAAAGGGCTAAATACCTACGAGCAGTACTTC. This sequence encodes CASKKGLNTYEQYF.

The sample holds a few counts of this clonotype. The chain is built from TRBV30 and TRBJ1-1; no clear D gene. V gave up 2 bases and J gave up 11 bases, with 12 bases separating them. This CDR3 is built from 11 residues. CDR1 and CDR2 (germline): GTSNPN, SVGIG (reference sequence). Here the CDR3 reads CAWSSAAVAFF. DNA for the CDR3: TGTGCCTGGAGTTCCGCAGCCGTCGCTTTCTTT.

This clonotype occurred once. The genes are TRBV5-1 and TRBJ1-6; D not resolved. Germline V gives CDR1 SGHRS, CDR2 YFSETQ. This CDR3 is built from 14 residues. V was clipped by 4 bases and J by 10 bases, with 15 bases between them. Here the CDR3 DNA reads TGCGCCAGCAGCCTCCCCGAGAGGCCGTCACCCCTCCACTTT. This encodes CASSLPERPSPLHF.

The J gene is TRBJ1-2, the V gene TRBV12-3 or TRBV12-4; D possibly corresponds to TRBD1 (5 bases). V lost 1 base and J lost 1, with 10 bases in between. The CDR3 length is 15 residues. The CDR3 reads CASSLGTGVNYGYTF. In DNA form, the CDR3 reads TGTGCCAGCAGTTTAGGGACGGGGGTTAACTATGGCTACACCTTC.

The table lists this clonotype with a few counts. The chain uses TRBV19 and TRBJ2-7; D tentatively reads TRBD1 or TRBD2 (5 bases each). Trimming took off 5 bases at V and 2 bases at J, with 16 bases between the two ends. The CDR3 length is 15 residues. Germline V gene lookup returns CDR1 LNHDA and CDR2 SQIVND (reference sequence). The CDR3 DNA sequence: TGTGCCAGTAGTCCAATGGGACGGACCCCCTACGAGCAGTACTTC. This sequence encodes CASSPMGRTPYEQYF.

Of note for this clonotype: One junction end does not reproduce the germline sequence, and a read error may be involved. For the CDR3, the DNA is TGCGCCAGCACCTTGACAGGGTCGGGTGAAGCTTTCTTT. It specifies CASTLTGSGEAFF. This rearrangement joins TRBV5-1 to TRBJ1-1, with TRBD1 identical over 7 bases. CDR1 and CDR2 from the germline V gene are SGHRS and YFSETQ. This CDR3 is built from 13 residues.

The table lists this clonotype with a few counts. The V call is TRBV6-1, the J call TRBJ2-3; 13 nucleotides agree with TRBD2. CDR3 length equals 17 residues. CDR1 is MNHNS, CDR2 SASEGT, per germline. Germline trimming cut 6 bases from V and 2 bases from J; bases unmatched to any gene: 8. The CDR3 spells CASSPGTSGKITDTQYF. The CDR3 bases are TGTGCCAGCAGCCCCGGGACTAGCGGGAAGATCACAGATACGCAGTATTTT.